These T cell receptor beta chains were read from a single sample in a study of blood T cells in healthy people across ages. MiXCR, applied by TCRdb to the 5' RACE reads, yields one record per CDR3 protein. Seen here are 800,000 or so distinct CDR3 sequences, 20% to 25% observed once, and the top ten hold under 4.5%. These data were also reused for a study on T cells of mothers and their children.

Sequenced material: blood. These receptors came from a boy younger than 18 in good health. Each CDR3 is given with its conserved first and last residue. Fields, in order: V gene, clone size, D gene, J gene, CDR3 DNA, CDR3 protein. A D gene is named only where the DNA matches it firmly. Only some rows state a clone size, as once, few, many or a class for expanded clones.

V: TRBV12-5; size: NA; D: NA; J: TRBJ2-5; DNA: TGTGCTAGTGGTTTGGGGGGGCCGGGCGAGACCCAGTACTTC; CDR3: CASGLGGPGETQYF
V: TRBV4-2; size: once; D: NA; J: TRBJ2-5; DNA: TGTGCCAGCAGCCAAGCGAGCCAGGACGAAGAGACCCAGTACTTC; CDR3: CASSQASQDEETQYF
V: TRBV6-5; size: NA; D: NA; J: TRBJ2-3; DNA: TGTGCCAGCAGTTACGTTTGGCAGGGTGGGCCAGATACGCAGTATTTT; CDR3: CASSYVWQGGPDTQYF
V: TRBV7-8; size: NA; D: NA; J: TRBJ2-5; DNA: TGTGCCAGCAGCACCCGAGCCCCTAAGGGTGAGACCCAGTACTTC; CDR3: CASSTRAPKGETQYF
V: TRBV30; size: NA; D: TRBD1; J: TRBJ1-2; DNA: TGTGCCGGAGGGGGACCGGACAGGGGCTTGGTCTATGGCTACACCTTC; CDR3: CAGGGPDRGLVYGYTF
V: TRBV4-1; size: few; D: NA; J: TRBJ1-2; DNA: TGCGCCAGCAGCCAAGAGTTGGACGGAGATGGCTACACCTTC; CDR3: CASSQELDGDGYTF
V: TRBV20-1; size: few; D: NA; J: TRBJ1-2; DNA: TGCAGTGCCCGGATCGACAGCTATAACTATGGCTACACCTTC; CDR3: CSARIDSYNYGYTF
V: TRBV7-2; size: few; D: TRBD1; J: TRBJ1-1; DNA: TGTGCCAGCAGCTTTACAGGGGGCGAAGCTTTCTTT; CDR3: CASSFTGGEAFF
V: TRBV6-2/TRBV6-3; size: NA; D: TRBD2; J: TRBJ2-5; DNA: TGTGCCAGCAGCCTCGGACTAGCGGGGGGAAGAAAAGAGACCCAGTACTTC; CDR3: CASSLGLAGGRKETQYF
V: TRBV2; size: NA; D: NA; J: TRBJ2-1; DNA: TGTGCCAGCAGCGTCGACGCCTGGGGGGCGCGTGGCTACAATGAGCAGTTCTTC; CDR3: CASSVDAWGARGYNEQFF
V: TRBV7-2; size: few; D: NA; J: TRBJ2-7; DNA: TGTGCCAGCAGCTTACTCGGGGAAGGATTCTACGAGCAGTACTTC; CDR3: CASSLLGEGFYEQYF
V: TRBV20-1; size: few; D: NA; J: TRBJ1-4; DNA: TGCAGTGCTAAAGCACGGAGGGTAAATGAAAAACTGTTTTTT; CDR3: CSAKARRVNEKLFF
V: TRBV6-5; size: few; D: NA; J: TRBJ1-1; DNA: TGTGCCAGCAGTGCTGACAGGCCGGGGACTGAAGCTTTCTTT; CDR3: CASSADRPGTEAFF
V: TRBV29-1; size: few; D: NA; J: TRBJ2-1; DNA: TGCAGCGTTGAAGATTACGCCCCAGAGCAGTTCTTC; CDR3: CSVEDYAPEQFF
V: TRBV12-3/TRBV12-4; size: few; D: NA; J: TRBJ2-3; DNA: TGTGCCAGCAGTTTACGACTACGCGACGCAGATACGCAGTATTTT; CDR3: CASSLRLRDADTQYF
V: TRBV21-1; size: many; D: NA; J: TRBJ1-2; DNA: TGTGCCAGCAGCAAACGTAAGACAGGGCCTGGCTACACCTTC; CDR3: CASSKRKTGPGYTF
V: TRBV5-1; size: few; D: TRBD1; J: TRBJ1-3; DNA: TGCGCCAGCAGCTCGGCAGGGGGAGTAGGAAACACCATATATTTT; CDR3: CASSSAGGVGNTIYF
V: TRBV20-1; size: NA; D: NA; J: TRBJ2-1; DNA: TGCAGTGCTAGAGATAGGAAGACAGCACAGCCCTACAATGAGCAGTTCTTC; CDR3: CSARDRKTAQPYNEQFF
V: TRBV10-3; size: few; D: TRBD1; J: TRBJ2-1; DNA: TGTGCCATCAGGGGGACAGGGGGCGGGAATGAGCAGTTCTTC; CDR3: CAIRGTGGGNEQFF
V: TRBV2; size: NA; D: TRBD2; J: TRBJ2-4; DNA: TGTGCCAGCAGGACTAGCGGGAATCTAGCCAAAAACATTCAGTACTTC; CDR3: CASRTSGNLAKNIQYF
V: TRBV28; size: NA; D: TRBD1; J: TRBJ2-1; DNA: TGTGCCAGCAGCTGGCCCCGGGACAGGGACGATGAGCAGTTCTTC; CDR3: CASSWPRDRDDEQFF
V: TRBV20-1; size: NA; D: TRBD1; J: TRBJ2-7; DNA: TGCAGTGTATCACCGGCCGGCGACAGGGGATCGGTGGAGCAGTACTTC; CDR3: CSVSPAGDRGSVEQYF
V: TRBV5-6; size: few; D: TRBD1; J: TRBJ2-7; DNA: TGTGCCAGCAGGATCAGGGGACAGGGGTTCGAGCAGTACTTC; CDR3: CASRIRGQGFEQYF
V: TRBV27; size: NA; D: TRBD1; J: TRBJ2-5; DNA: TGTGCCAGCTGGACAGGGGGCGCGGAAGAGACCCAGTACTTC; CDR3: CASWTGGAEETQYF
V: TRBV2; size: few; D: NA; J: TRBJ2-7; DNA: TGTGCCAGCTCCCACAGAATCTCCTACGAGCAGTACTTC; CDR3: CASSHRISYEQYF
V: TRBV20-1; size: few; D: TRBD2; J: TRBJ2-5; DNA: TGCAGTGCTAGAGCTCCCCTAGCGGGCGGGGAGACCCAGTACTTC; CDR3: CSARAPLAGGETQYF
V: TRBV4-3; size: NA; D: NA; J: TRBJ1-6; DNA: TGCGCCAGCAGCCAAACAGGACTCAATAATTCACCCCTCCACTTT; CDR3: CASSQTGLNNSPLHF
V: TRBV12-3/TRBV12-4; size: NA; D: NA; J: TRBJ2-6; DNA: TGTGCCAGCAGTCCACGAGGGACTCAGTCCGGGGCCAACGTCCTGACTTTC; CDR3: CASSPRGTQSGANVLTF
V: TRBV7-2; size: NA; D: NA; J: TRBJ1-2; DNA: TGTGCCAGCAGCGTAAACAGCTATGGCTACACCTTC; CDR3: CASSVNSYGYTF
V: TRBV9; size: NA; D: NA; J: TRBJ2-3; DNA: TGTGCCAGCAGCGTAGCCACTCTGGCAGATACGCAGTATTTT; CDR3: CASSVATLADTQYF
V: TRBV4-1; size: NA; D: NA; J: TRBJ2-1; DNA: TGCGCCAGCAGCCGTGTGAGATGGGGGCTAGGAGAGCAGTTCTTC; CDR3: CASSRVRWGLGEQFF
V: TRBV4-3; size: few; D: NA; J: TRBJ2-2; DNA: TGCGCCAGCAGCCAAGAAGGGGCGATGAAGCTGTTTTTT; CDR3: CASSQEGAMKLFF
V: TRBV15; size: NA; D: TRBD2; J: TRBJ2-7; DNA: TGTGCCACCGGGGGGCCCATGGCTAGCGGGAATCACTACGAGCAGTACTTC; CDR3: CATGGPMASGNHYEQYF
V: TRBV20-1; size: NA; D: NA; J: TRBJ2-7; DNA: TGCAGTGCTGACAGCTCCTACGAGCAGTACTTC; CDR3: CSADSSYEQYF
V: TRBV20-1; size: once; D: NA; J: TRBJ1-2; DNA: TGCAGTGCTAGAGCAGGGCTTGGTGGCTACACCTTC; CDR3: CSARAGLGGYTF
V: TRBV7-2; size: NA; D: NA; J: TRBJ2-5; DNA: TGTGCCAGCAGCCCCGGGACAATCAAAGAGACCCAGTACTTC; CDR3: CASSPGTIKETQYF
V: TRBV4-3; size: NA; D: TRBD2; J: TRBJ2-7; DNA: TGCGCCAGCAGCCAAGATCGGGGGACTAGCGGGGGTTCCTACGAGCAGTACTTC; CDR3: CASSQDRGTSGGSYEQYF
V: TRBV4-1; size: few; D: TRBD2; J: TRBJ2-1; DNA: TGCGCCAACAGCCGCGGACTAGCGGGAGTCGGAAATGAGCAGTTCTTC; CDR3: CANSRGLAGVGNEQFF
V: TRBV27; size: few; D: NA; J: TRBJ1-3; DNA: TGTGCCAGCAGTCCCCGATCGTCAGTCTCTGGAAACACTATATATTTT; CDR3: CASSPRSSVSGNTIYF
V: TRBV25-1; size: NA; D: NA; J: TRBJ1-1; DNA: TGTGCCAGCAGTGGATTTGGGGGCACTGAAGCTTTCTTT; CDR3: CASSGFGGTEAFF
V: TRBV28; size: once; D: NA; J: TRBJ2-6; DNA: TGTGCCAGCAGTTTAATCGTGAGGGGCTCTGGGGCCAACGTCCTGACTTTC; CDR3: CASSLIVRGSGANVLTF
V: TRBV12-3/TRBV12-4; size: NA; D: TRBD1; J: TRBJ1-2; DNA: TGTGCCAGCAGTTTTTCGGGACAGGGGGGATTTGGCTACACCTTC; CDR3: CASSFSGQGGFGYTF
V: TRBV20-1; size: few; D: NA; J: TRBJ2-5; DNA: TGCAGTGCTAGGGACGGGGCGGAACAAGAGGCCCAGTACTTC; CDR3: CSARDGAEQEAQYF
V: TRBV6-6; size: NA; D: NA; J: TRBJ1-3; DNA: TGTGCCAGCAGTTACAGTCTGGCTGGAAACACCATATACTTT; CDR3: CASSYSLAGNTIYF
V: TRBV5-1; size: few; D: NA; J: TRBJ2-1; DNA: TGCGCCAGCAGCAGAACGGGAAGCTTCTACAATGAGCAGTTCTTC; CDR3: CASSRTGSFYNEQFF
V: TRBV11-1; size: NA; D: NA; J: TRBJ2-3; DNA: TGTGCCAGCAGATTGACAGCTAGCACAGATACGCAGTATTTT; CDR3: CASRLTASTDTQYF
V: TRBV20-1; size: NA; D: NA; J: TRBJ2-5; DNA: TGCAGTGCAGGCCGTCTCTCTCAAGAGACCCAGTACTTC; CDR3: CSAGRLSQETQYF
V: TRBV15; size: few; D: TRBD1; J: TRBJ1-4; DNA: TGTGCCACCAGCAGACCGGGACAGGGCAGAGAAAAACTGTTTTTT; CDR3: CATSRPGQGREKLFF
V: TRBV20-1; size: NA; D: NA; J: TRBJ1-2; DNA: TGCAGTGCTAGAGATGTCCGGGAAGGCTATAGCTACACCTTC; CDR3: CSARDVREGYSYTF
V: TRBV4-3; size: NA; D: NA; J: TRBJ2-3; DNA: TGCGCCAGCAGCCCCGCACCAACTCGACAGGCTACAGATACGCAGTATTTT; CDR3: CASSPAPTRQATDTQYF
V: TRBV10-3; size: few; D: TRBD1; J: TRBJ2-3; DNA: TGTGCCATCAGTGAGGGGACAGGGGGGGTTGCTGATACGCAGTATTTT; CDR3: CAISEGTGGVADTQYF
V: TRBV27; size: NA; D: NA; J: TRBJ2-4; DNA: TGTGCCAGCAGTCCAATCTTGTCAGGGGACATTCAGTACTTC; CDR3: CASSPILSGDIQYF